The clone carrying this T cell receptor (beta chain) was seen only a few times. What it binds is not known. Each CDR3 protein gets one entry after TCRdb re-called the 5' RACE reads with MiXCR. In the table there are 530,000 or so distinct CDR3 sequences, 17% of which are singletons. These data come from a study of T-cell memory formation after mild COVID-19. The CDR3 is 14 residues long. Germline V CDR1 and CDR2: DFQATT, SNEGSKA (reference sequence). Trimming pared 0 bases from V and 5 bases from J, leaving 12 bases between. Study-level results: CD8+ contracting clones occupied EMRA, while CD4+ ones occupied mainly CM and EM.

The specimen sequenced was PBMCs or a T cell subset sorted from them (not recorded which). The sequence derives from an adult woman who had mild COVID-19 (a few samples of this study predate the infection). Cell type and time point are not known. The genes are TRBV20-1 and TRBJ2-3; no clear D gene. CDR3 sequence reads: CSARDHGSGDTQYF. Written as DNA, the CDR3 is TGCAGTGCTAGAGATCATGGTTCGGGAGATACGCAGTATTTT.